This T cell receptor (beta chain) was sequenced for a study of spatial heterogeneity in lung cancer. For the study at large: Mean representation of each unique TCR and UMI combination in the raw reads exceeded nine occurrences. Whole-study findings and limits: Compared with follow-up, resection was when ubiquitous expanded tumor TCRs appeared in blood more.

Time point meaning: sample taken at primary tumor resection. Whole RNA was taken from tumor, nontumor lung or frozen PBMC; it was then sequenced unsorted. Samples were obtained from some 72 donors, all untreated early-stage non-small cell lung cancer patients. This clonotype was counted at least ten times. Antigen unknown. Each CDR3 protein gets one entry after TCRdb re-called the 5' RACE reads with MiXCR. The top ten hold around 19% of the sample, which has more than 15,000 distinct CDR3 sequences, about 22% seen once. The CDR3 is 16 residues long. CDR1 DFQATT and CDR2 SNEGSKA come from the germline V gene (reference sequence).

This sequence was found in a female donor with early-stage non-small cell lung cancer. The rearrangement links TRBV20-1 to TRBJ2-3, with TRBD2 matching over 10 bases. This sample comprised PBMCs, obtained at surgery. The CDR3 reads CSLTTSGKISGDTQYF. For the CDR3, the DNA is TGCAGCCTGACCACTAGCGGGAAAATTTCGGGAGATACGCAGTATTTT.